One sample yielded the 28 T cell receptor beta chains listed below, sequenced in a study of shared clonotypes between healthy human individuals. Only in-frame clones appear in the TCRdb table, and some are missing; sequencing was by immunoSEQ multiplex PCR. Of about 100,000 clones listed, roughly 66% are singletons. The sequencing input was memory CD8+ T cells sorted from blood. Noted subset: CD45RO+ cells pooled with CCR7-negative TemRA cells. Source of these receptors: a woman aged 25-40 years in good health.

The CDR3 protein is CASSTFGNEQYF. The CDR3 nucleotides are TGTGCCAGCAGCACCTTTGGGAACGAGCAGTACTTC. The gene calls are TRBV5-4 and TRBJ2-7; D gene unclear. CDR3 size: 12 residues. Per the germline V gene, CDR1 is SGHNT and CDR2 is YYREEE (reference sequence). The V end lost 4 bases, the J end lost 5 bases, and 10 bases lay between the germline ends. Full variable domain (rest looked up from reference TRBV5-4 and TRBJ2-7): ETGVTQSPTHLIKTRGQQVTLRCSSQSGHNTVSWYQQALGQGPQFIFQYYREEENGRGNFPPRFSGLQFPNYSSELNVNALELDDSALYLCASSTFGNEQYFGPGTRLTVT.

V is TRBV2 and J is TRBJ2-3; tentatively, D is TRBD2 (5 bases). The CDR3 has 14 amino acids. With 2 bases removed from V and 0 bases from J, the gap between germline ends came to 6 bases. Germline CDR1 and CDR2: SNHLY and FYNNEI. For the CDR3, the DNA is TGTGCCAGCAGTGAAAAGCGGAGCACAGATACGCAGTATTTT. Translating gives CASSEKRSTDTQYF.

The chain has TRBV13 and TRBJ1-6; TRBD1 might be the D (6 bases). Per germline, CDR1 PRHDT and CDR2 FYEKMQ (reference sequence). Trimming took 6 bases from V and 5 from J, leaving 14 bases between them. This CDR3 has 15 amino acids. CDR3 DNA sequence: TGTGCCAGCAGGCATAGGGGGTCCCATAATTCACCCCTCCACTTT. This gives the protein CASRHRGSHNSPLHF.

There are a few counts of this clone. The rearrangement joins TRBV2 to TRBJ2-1; the D is unclear. V was trimmed by 7 bases and J by 8 bases, leaving 18 bases between them. Looked up from germline, CDR1 is SNHLY and CDR2 is FYNNEI. This CDR3 is 14 amino acids long. The CDR3 bases are TGTGCCAGCACGGCGGAAATAGGCTTAGATGAGCAGTTCTTC. Translated, it gives CASTAEIGLDEQFF.

V usage is TRBV10-3 and J usage is TRBJ2-1; 7 bases match TRBD1. This CDR3 has 15 amino acids. V dropped 0 bases and J dropped 3; count of bases not matched to a gene: 2. CDR1 is ENHRY and CDR2 is SYGVKD in the germline V gene. For the CDR3, the DNA is TGTGCCATCAGTGAGTCGGGGGACAGCTACAATGAGCAGTTCTTC. This translates into CAISESGDSYNEQFF.

This clone was observed a single time. In DNA, the CDR3 is TGTGCCAGTAACGCTCAGGGGGGAAAGGGCAATCAGCCCCAGCATTTT. Its protein is CASNAQGGKGNQPQHF. V is TRBV19 and J is TRBJ1-5, with 7 bases lining up with TRBD1. The V gene end was trimmed by 7 bases and the J gene end by 2 bases; junction bases not matched to a gene: 11. This CDR3 is built from 16 residues. CDR1 LNHDA and CDR2 SQIVND come from the germline V gene (reference sequence).

This clone occurred a few times. J is TRBJ2-1 and V is TRBV20-1; D unclear. CDR3 length: 11 residues. CDR1 DFQATT and CDR2 SNEGSKA come from the germline V gene (reference sequence). Trimming cost V 4 bases and J 12 bases, with 13 bases left between them. The CDR3 DNA follows: TGCAGTGCTAACGGGCCCACAGCGCAGTTCTTC. Residues: CSANGPTAQFF.

This clone was picked up many times. V is TRBV27 and J is TRBJ2-3; 10 bases are shared with TRBD1. The germline CDR1 and CDR2 sequences are MNHEY and SMNVEV (reference sequence). The CDR3 is 16 residues long. The V gene end was trimmed by 8 bases and the J gene end by 4 bases; junction bases not matched to a gene: 12. The CDR3 sequence is CASAQSRDRGADTQYF. The CDR3 nucleotides read TGTGCCAGCGCACAAAGCCGGGACAGGGGCGCAGATACGCAGTATTTT.

This clone was picked up one time. In DNA form, the CDR3 reads TGTGCCAGCAGCGAGGGTACAGGGACCCGATCAACTAATGAAAAACTGTTTTTT. Translated, it gives CASSEGTGTRSTNEKLFF. The rearrangement links TRBV7-9 to TRBJ1-4, with a tentative D call TRBD1 (6 bases). V lost 5 bases and J lost 0, with 19 bases in between. The germline V gene encodes CDR1 SEHNR and CDR2 FQNEAQ (reference sequence). CDR3 length: 18 amino acids.

In this sample, this clone turned up a few times. V is TRBV9 and J is TRBJ2-1; D ambiguous. V shed 4 bases and J shed 7 bases, with 9 bases lying between them. The CDR3 contains 12 residues. Per germline, CDR1 SGDLS and CDR2 YYNGEE. The CDR3, as DNA: TGTGCCAGCAGCCCCGGTAGAAATGAGCAGTTCTTC. Encoded protein: CASSPGRNEQFF.

V and J are TRBV7-9 and TRBJ1-3; 8 bases are a match to TRBD1. The length of the CDR3 is 16 residues. CDR1 is SEHNR and CDR2 is FQNEAQ in the germline V gene (reference sequence). V was clipped by 5 bases and J by 4 bases; unmatched bases: 10. The chain's CDR3 is CASSKRQGKQGNTIYF. The DNA for the CDR3 is TGTGCCAGCAGCAAACGACAGGGGAAACAGGGAAACACCATATATTTT.

The chain couples TRBV7-7 to TRBJ2-2; TRBD2 aligns across 10 bases. CDR3 length: 17 residues. V was clipped by 0 bases and J by 5 bases; unmatched bases: 6. The germline CDR1 and CDR2 sequences are SSHAT and FNYEAQ (reference sequence). Written as DNA, the CDR3 is TGTGCCAGCAGCTTAGCCGAGCTAGCGGGAGTTACCGGGGAGCTGTTTTTT. This sequence encodes CASSLAELAGVTGELFF.

The rearrangement uses TRBV6-6 and TRBJ1-2, with 7 bases identical to TRBD1. Germline V gives CDR1 MNHNY, CDR2 SVGAGI (reference sequence). The CDR3 sequence is 12 residues long. The trim removed 11 bases at V and 4 bases at J, leaving 7 bases unmatched. The CDR3 loop is CASGEGAYGYTF. In DNA form, the CDR3 reads TGTGCCTCGGGGGAGGGGGCCTATGGCTACACCTTC.

The V gene is TRBV30, the J gene TRBJ1-4; perhaps TRBD1 as D (6 bases). CDR1 and CDR2 (germline): GTSNPN, SVGIG (reference sequence). The V end lost 5 bases, the J end lost 8 bases, and 15 bases lay between the germline ends. This CDR3 is built from 13 residues. The CDR3 spells CAWARGDNEKLFF. DNA for the CDR3: TGTGCCTGGGCGAGGGGGGACAACGAAAAACTGTTTTTT.

The V gene is TRBV4-1, the J gene TRBJ2-2; D remains unclear. V shed 3 bases and J shed 7 bases, with 15 bases lying between them. Germline V gene lookup returns CDR1 MGHRA and CDR2 YSYEKL. The CDR3 has 15 amino acids. CDR3 in DNA: TGCGCCAGCAGCCAGCAGCCCCTTCGTGGCGGGGAGCTGTTTTTT. It yields the protein CASSQQPLRGGELFF.

This clone was detected ten times or more. This specimen includes other DNA sequences encoding the same CDR3. The J gene is TRBJ2-1, the V gene TRBV11-2; TRBD1 matches 9 bases. The CDR3 loop spans 14 amino acids. CDR1 and CDR2 (germline): SGHAT, FQNNGV. V was pared by 1 base and J by 5 bases, with 0 bases of the junction left unmatched. The CDR3 protein is CASSLGTGDNEQFF. CDR3 coding DNA: TGTGCCAGCAGCTTAGGGACAGGGGACAATGAGCAGTTCTTC.

The CDR3 is CACLRGLEQFF. DNA of the CDR3: TGTGCCTGCCTGAGGGGCCTAGAGCAGTTCTTC. This chain uses TRBV7-8 with TRBJ2-1; D may be TRBD1 or TRBD2 (5 bases each). Germline V gene lookup returns CDR1 SGHVS and CDR2 FQNEAQ. V was trimmed by 11 bases and J by 10 bases, leaving 15 bases between them. The CDR3 consists of 11 residues.

This clone was seen at least ten times. The chain combines TRBV2 with TRBJ2-7; 9 nucleotides line up with TRBD2. The ends lost 6 bases at V and 5 bases at J; junction bases unmatched: 11. Germline V lookup: CDR1 SNHLY, CDR2 FYNNEI. The length of the CDR3 is 15 residues. In DNA form, the CDR3 reads TGTGCCAGCAGATCCCTAGCGGGACGCACGGACGAGCAGTACTTC. It translates to CASRSLAGRTDEQYF. The full variable domain, in which reference TRBV2 and TRBJ2-7 provide the parts outside the CDR3, is EPEVTQTPSHQVTQMGQEVILRCVPISNHLYFYWYRQILGQKVEFLVSFYNNEISEKSEIFDDQFSVERPDGSNFTLKIRSTKLEDSAMYFCASRSLAGRTDEQYFGPGTRLTVT.

This clone was seen only a few times. This chain connects TRBV13 to TRBJ2-7; D gene uncertain. Germline V CDR1 and CDR2: PRHDT, FYEKMQ (reference sequence). Trimming cost V 3 bases and J 0 bases, with 9 bases left between them. The CDR3 totals 14 residues. The CDR3 DNA is TGTGCCAGCAGCTTGTCGGCAGGCTCCTACGAGCAGTACTTC. It translates to CASSLSAGSYEQYF.

The rearrangement joins TRBV2 to TRBJ2-1; tentatively, D is TRBD2 (5 bases). Trimming removed 6 bases from V and 8 bases from J, with 11 bases in between. Germline V lookup: CDR1 SNHLY, CDR2 FYNNEI. The CDR3 runs 12 residues. As DNA, the CDR3 is TGTGCCAGCAGAGGAGCGGCCTATGAGCAGTTCTTC. This translates into CASRGAAYEQFF.

This rearrangement joins TRBV7-9 to TRBJ2-1; 7 bases map to TRBD2. In germline, CDR1 is SEHNR, CDR2 FQNEAQ (reference sequence). J was trimmed by 6 bases and V by 6 bases; bases with no gene match: 5. The CDR3 has 13 residues. This chain's CDR3 is CASRGLGLNEQFF. The CDR3 nucleotides read TGTGCCAGCAGAGGACTAGGACTCAATGAGCAGTTCTTC.

This rearrangement joins TRBV21-1 to TRBJ2-1; the table gives TRBD2 as D, unverified against the DNA. TRBV21-1 is noted as a pseudogene. The CDR3 covers 17 residues. CDR3 nucleotides: TGTGCCAGCAGCTCCCCCTATGAGGGCGCGGCGGACAATGAGCAGTTCTTC. Its protein is CASSSPYEGAADNEQFF.

In this sample, this clone turned up many times. This chain links TRBV6-1 with TRBJ1-5, with a tentative D call TRBD1 (5 bases). The CDR3 sequence is 16 residues long. Trimming removed 2 bases at V and 11 bases at J, with 22 bases between. Germline CDR1 reads MNHNS; CDR2 reads SASEGT. The CDR3 DNA reads TGTGCCAGCAGTGAATCTCTGGTACGGGGGTTGGGGACCCAGCATTTT. Its translation is CASSESLVRGLGTQHF.

V is TRBV7-6 and J is TRBJ1-1; D is unresolved. Trimming removed 4 bases from V and 1 base from J, with 7 bases in between. The CDR3 sequence is 13 residues long. The germline CDR1 and CDR2 sequences are SGHVS and FNYEAQ. CDR3 sequence (DNA): TGTGCCAGCAGCTCAACAGAGAACACTGAAGCTTTCTTT. Protein: CASSSTENTEAFF.

This clone was seen only once. V usage is TRBV14 and J usage is TRBJ2-7, with 7 bases aligning to TRBD2. The trim removed 1 base at V and 3 bases at J, leaving 6 bases unmatched. From germline, CDR1 is SGHDN and CDR2 FVKESK. CDR3 length equals 15 residues. DNA of the CDR3: TGTGCCAGCAGCCAAGGCGGCGGGAGTTTCTACGAGCAGTACTTC. Translating gives CASSQGGGSFYEQYF.

This clone occurred a few times. The V call is TRBV7-8, the J call TRBJ2-3; 8 bases are a match to TRBD2. The CDR3 has 17 residues. Germline loops: CDR1 SGHVS, CDR2 FQNEAQ. V lost 2 bases to trimming and J lost 5 bases; unmatched junction nucleotides: 12. The CDR3 region has the DNA TGTGCCAGCAGCTTAAGTTGGGCGGGAGGAGCTCTAGATACGCAGTATTTT. Amino acids: CASSLSWAGGALDTQYF.

This clone was seen at least ten times. The chain has TRBV10-3 and TRBJ1-5; no clear D. V was trimmed by 7 bases and J by 0 bases, leaving 4 bases between them. This CDR3 contains 12 residues. Looked up from germline, CDR1 is ENHRY and CDR2 is SYGVKD. The CDR3, as DNA: TGTGCCATCACTTATAGCAATCAGCCCCAGCATTTT. It is translated as CAITYSNQPQHF.

CDR3 coding DNA: TGTGCCAGCAGCCTAAGGGGACGGGCTGAAGCTTTCTTT. As protein: CASSLRGRAEAFF. The V and J genes are TRBV27 and TRBJ1-1; D might be TRBD1 (5 bases). The CDR3 length is 13 residues. Between the trimmed V and J ends, which lost 6 bases and 6 bases, there was a span of 14 bases. In germline, CDR1 is MNHEY, CDR2 SMNVEV (reference sequence).